These 20 T cell receptor beta chains came from one sample sequenced in a study of T cells after yellow fever vaccination. TCRdb re-called the 5' RACE reads through MiXCR, storing one row per CDR3 protein. The repertoire holds about 320,000 distinct CDR3 sequences, with approximately 4.5% as singletons. The sequencing here drew on PBMCs, taken 15 days after the yellow fever booster vaccination. The receptors shown here come from a man aged 18-30 years who received the YFV17D yellow fever vaccine.

This clonotype was detected a few times. The V call is TRBV5-1, the J call TRBJ2-6; weak D call: TRBD1 (5 bases). CDR1 is SGHRS, CDR2 YFSETQ, per germline. The CDR3 has 17 residues. V shed 6 bases and J shed 0 bases, with 16 bases lying between them. This CDR3 reads CASTAAGMGSGANVLTF. Here the CDR3 DNA reads TGCGCCAGCACTGCGGCAGGGATGGGCTCTGGGGCCAACGTCCTGACTTTC.

This clonotype was counted many times. The genes are TRBV12-3 or TRBV12-4 and TRBJ2-7; 8 positions agree with TRBD2. The CDR3 spans 13 residues. V shed 6 bases, J shed 3 bases, and the junction held 4 bases outside the gene matches. The CDR3 region has the DNA TGTGCCAGCAGGGAAGCGGGGGTCTACGAGCAGTACTTC. Translated: CASREAGVYEQYF.

Worth noting for this clonotype: A much more abundant neighbour one base away suggests this may be a read error. No conserved phenylalanine or tryptophan is present at the end of the CDR3, so a read error is the likely explanation. The chain links TRBV4-3 to TRBJ1-6; maybe TRBD1 (6 bases). The germline CDR1 and CDR2 sequences are LGHNA and YSLEER. V lost 2 bases and J lost 10, with 12 bases in between. The CDR3 consists of 14 residues. CDR3 bases: TGCGCCAGCAGCCAATGGGGGCGAGGGTCACCCCTCCACTTG. It is translated as CASSQWGRGSPLHL.

The chain carries TRBV6-2 or TRBV6-3 and TRBJ2-1, with D tentatively TRBD1 or TRBD2 (5 bases each). This CDR3 is 15 amino acids long. CDR1 is MNHEY and CDR2 is SVGEGT in the germline V gene. V shed 6 bases and J shed 0 bases, with 12 bases lying between them. CDR3 DNA: TGTGCCAGCAGCTCCGGGACGTACTCCTACAATGAGCAGTTCTTC. Translation gives CASSSGTYSYNEQFF.

This chain uses TRBV7-2 with TRBJ2-1; D is possibly TRBD2 (5 bases). CDR1 and CDR2 (germline): SGHTA, FQGNSA. Trimming stripped 5 bases from V and 6 bases from J, with 14 bases between. This CDR3 has 14 residues. The CDR3 is CASSPGGGPNEQFF. In DNA form, the CDR3 reads TGTGCCAGCAGCCCCGGAGGAGGACCCAATGAGCAGTTCTTC.

The chain recombines TRBV19 with TRBJ2-1; 9 nucleotides match TRBD2. V trimming: 7 bases; J trimming: 5 bases; junction bases outside the gene matches: 9. The CDR3 loop spans 15 amino acids. Germline V gene data show CDR1 as LNHDA and CDR2 as SQIVND (reference sequence). This CDR3 reads CASTPRGGNDNEQFF. DNA for the CDR3: TGTGCCAGTACCCCGCGGGGGGGCAACGACAATGAGCAGTTCTTC.

The chain joins TRBV29-1 to TRBJ2-6; weak D call: TRBD2 (6 bases). The CDR3 loop spans 19 amino acids. The germline V and J ends were trimmed by 2 bases and 0 bases, with 20 bases remaining between them. CDR1 and CDR2 (germline): SQVTM, ANQGSEA. CDR3 protein: CSVESFTGTQSSGANVLTF. CDR3 nucleotides: TGCAGCGTTGAAAGCTTCACCGGGACTCAAAGCTCTGGGGCCAACGTCCTGACTTTC.

In its sample, this clonotype was seen a few times. In nucleotides, the CDR3 is TGCAGCGTTGAAGATCGAGGAGGGGGGGCCTACAATGAGCAGTTCTTC. This codes for CSVEDRGGGAYNEQFF. V usage is TRBV29-1 and J usage is TRBJ2-1; D is perhaps TRBD2 (7 bases). The CDR3 is made up of 16 amino acids. Per germline, CDR1 SQVTM and CDR2 ANQGSEA. Trimming pared 0 bases from V and 2 bases from J, leaving 14 bases between.

CDR3: CASSFSGRGYEQFF. CDR3 nucleotides: TGTGCCAGCAGCTTCTCAGGCAGGGGCTATGAGCAGTTCTTC. This chain links TRBV7-8 with TRBJ2-1, with D tentatively TRBD1 (6 bases). Germline CDR1 reads SGHVS; CDR2 reads FQNEAQ. The length of the CDR3 is 14 residues. Deletions cut 3 bases from V and 8 bases from J, with 14 bases between.

This clonotype occurred a few times. The gene calls are TRBV18 and TRBJ1-6; a weak D match, TRBD1 (6 bases). The CDR3 has 13 amino acids. CDR1 and CDR2 (germline): KGHSH, LQKENI. Deletions cut 3 bases from V and 10 bases from J, with 10 bases between. The CDR3 region is CASSPGQGSPLHF. In DNA, the CDR3 is TGTGCCAGCTCACCGGGACAAGGGTCACCCCTCCACTTT.

This clonotype was detected a few times. V gene TRBV6-6 combines with J gene TRBJ1-2, with 7 nucleotides matching TRBD1. From germline, CDR1 is MNHNY and CDR2 SVGAGI (reference sequence). The V segment lost 7 bases and the J segment 10 bases; nucleotides outside the gene matches: 24. This CDR3 has 17 amino acids. CDR3 in amino acids: CASNRPSGGTASWDYTF. The CDR3 coding sequence is TGTGCCAGCAATCGACCCAGTGGGGGGACAGCTTCATGGGACTACACCTTC.

This clonotype was counted a few times. The V call is TRBV5-4, the J call TRBJ2-3, with 10 bases matching TRBD2. With V trimmed by 0 bases and J by 3 bases, 4 bases remained unmatched. This CDR3 spans 16 amino acids. CDR1 and CDR2 from the germline V gene are SGHNT and YYREEE (reference sequence). The CDR3: CASSLAVSGGTDTQYF. The CDR3 bases are TGTGCCAGCAGCTTGGCCGTTAGCGGGGGGACAGATACGCAGTATTTT.

There are many counts of this clonotype. V is TRBV7-6 and J is TRBJ1-2, with D unclear. V lost 5 bases to trimming and J lost 5 bases, with 12 bases between them. The CDR3 runs 13 residues. Germline CDR1 and CDR2: SGHVS and FNYEAQ. CDR3 amino acids: CASSPGGGYGYTF. The CDR3 coding sequence is TGTGCCAGCAGCCCAGGCGGAGGGTATGGCTACACCTTC.

The CDR3 sequence is CASSPSLRETQYF. The CDR3 DNA sequence: TGTGCCAGCTCACCGTCCCTAAGAGAGACCCAGTACTTC. The chain links TRBV18 to TRBJ2-5; no definite D call. Trimming stripped 3 bases from V and 4 bases from J, with 9 bases between. This CDR3 spans 13 amino acids. Germline V gene data show CDR1 as KGHSH and CDR2 as LQKENI. Full variable domain (rest looked up from reference TRBV18 and TRBJ2-5): NAGVMQNPRHLVRRRGQEARLRCSPMKGHSHVYWYRQLPEEGLKFMVYLQKENIIDESGMPKERFSAEFPKEGPSILRIQQVVRGDSAAYFCASSPSLRETQYFGPGTRLLVL.

This clonotype showed up many times. The rearrangement joins TRBV6-5 to TRBJ2-5; D not certain. The germline V gene has CDR1 MNHEY and CDR2 SVGAGI. This CDR3 is 17 amino acids long. Trimming took 6 bases from V and 3 from J, leaving 23 bases between them. Written as DNA, the CDR3 is TGTGCCAGCAGACCCATCCCCCCGGCTGGGCCCAAAGAGACCCAGTACTTC. Amino acid sequence: CASRPIPPAGPKETQYF.

V and J are TRBV5-1 and TRBJ2-5; tentatively, D is TRBD1 (5 bases). V lost 2 bases to trimming and J lost 5 bases, with 10 bases between them. Per germline, CDR1 SGHRS and CDR2 YFSETQ. The CDR3 contains 13 residues. CDR3 sequence reads: CASSFDSWETQYF. As DNA, the CDR3 is TGCGCCAGCAGCTTCGACAGTTGGGAGACCCAGTACTTC.

This clonotype was picked up a small number of times. As DNA, the CDR3 is TGTGCCAGCAGCCAATTTTGGGATGAGCAGTTCTTC. The encoded protein is CASSQFWDEQFF. The gene calls are TRBV3-1 and TRBJ2-1, with D unclear. Looked up from germline, CDR1 is LGHDT and CDR2 is YNNKEL (reference sequence). V lost 2 bases and J lost 8, with 7 bases in between. The CDR3 runs 12 residues.

This clonotype was detected only a few times. The chain is built from TRBV4-3 and TRBJ1-2; no firm D call. CDR3 length: 15 residues. With 8 bases removed from V and 6 bases from J, the gap between germline ends came to 22 bases. In germline, CDR1 is LGHNA, CDR2 YSLEER. As DNA, the CDR3 is TGCGCCAGCTCCCTTTCGTTCGAAATCTGGGATGGCTACACCTTC. It is translated as CASSLSFEIWDGYTF.

The table lists this clonotype with many counts. The gene calls are TRBV20-1 and TRBJ2-3; no definite D call. Between the trimmed V and J ends, which lost 2 bases and 1 base, there was a span of 10 bases. The CDR3 length is 14 residues. CDR1 and CDR2 from the germline V gene are DFQATT and SNEGSKA (reference sequence). In DNA form, the CDR3 reads TGCAGTGCTAGATCTCCGGCAGGCACAGATACGCAGTATTTT. Translating gives CSARSPAGTDTQYF.

The chain combines TRBV18 with TRBJ1-1; no firm D call. The CDR3 loop spans 13 amino acids. Trimming removed 0 bases at V and 6 bases at J, with 8 bases between. CDR1 KGHSH and CDR2 LQKENI come from the germline V gene. The CDR3 coding sequence is TGTGCCAGCTCACCACCGGGTCAGGCTGAAGCTTTCTTT. This encodes CASSPPGQAEAFF.